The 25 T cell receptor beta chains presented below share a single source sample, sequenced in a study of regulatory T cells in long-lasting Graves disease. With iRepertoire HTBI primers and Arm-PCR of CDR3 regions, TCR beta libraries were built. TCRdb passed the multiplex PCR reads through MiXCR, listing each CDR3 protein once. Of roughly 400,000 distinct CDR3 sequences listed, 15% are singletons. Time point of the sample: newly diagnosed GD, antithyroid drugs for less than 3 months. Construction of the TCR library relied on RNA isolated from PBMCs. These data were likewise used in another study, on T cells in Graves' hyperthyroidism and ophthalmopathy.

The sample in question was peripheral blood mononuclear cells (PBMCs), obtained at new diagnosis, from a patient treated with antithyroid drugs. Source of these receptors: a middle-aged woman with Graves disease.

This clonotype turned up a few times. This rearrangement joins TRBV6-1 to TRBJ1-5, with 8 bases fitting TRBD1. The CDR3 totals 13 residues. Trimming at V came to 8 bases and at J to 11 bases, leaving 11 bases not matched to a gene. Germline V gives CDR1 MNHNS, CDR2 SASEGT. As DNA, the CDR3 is TGTGCCAGCGTTAAACCGGGACAGGCATCCCAGCATTTT. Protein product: CASVKPGQASQHF.

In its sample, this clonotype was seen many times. Written as DNA, the CDR3 is TGTGCCAGCAGTGAGTATATCGGCCAGAACACTGAAGCTTTCTTT. Its protein is CASSEYIGQNTEAFF. The chain is built from TRBV2 and TRBJ1-1; no clear D gene. CDR1 is SNHLY, CDR2 FYNNEI, per germline. V gave up 3 bases and J gave up 1 base, with 12 bases separating them. The CDR3 length is 15 residues.

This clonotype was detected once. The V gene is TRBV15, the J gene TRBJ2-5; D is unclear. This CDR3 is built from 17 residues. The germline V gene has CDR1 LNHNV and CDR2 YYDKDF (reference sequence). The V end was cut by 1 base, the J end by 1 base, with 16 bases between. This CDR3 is CATSRGSGLAGQETQYF. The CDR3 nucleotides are TGTGCCACCAGCAGAGGAAGTGGCTTGGCAGGCCAAGAGACCCAGTACTTC.

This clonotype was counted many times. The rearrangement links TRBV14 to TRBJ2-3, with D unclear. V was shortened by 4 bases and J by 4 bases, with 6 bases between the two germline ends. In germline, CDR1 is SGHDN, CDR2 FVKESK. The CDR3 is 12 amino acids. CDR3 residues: CASSPISDTQYF. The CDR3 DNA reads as TGTGCCAGCAGCCCGATCTCAGATACGCAGTATTTT.

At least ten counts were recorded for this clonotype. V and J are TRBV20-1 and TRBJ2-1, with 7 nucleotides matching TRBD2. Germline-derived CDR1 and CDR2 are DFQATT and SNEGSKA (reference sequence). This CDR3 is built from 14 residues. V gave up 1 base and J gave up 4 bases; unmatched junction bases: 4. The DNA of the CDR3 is TGCAGTGCTAGAGTGCTAGCGGATTACAATGAGCAGTTCTTC. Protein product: CSARVLADYNEQFF.

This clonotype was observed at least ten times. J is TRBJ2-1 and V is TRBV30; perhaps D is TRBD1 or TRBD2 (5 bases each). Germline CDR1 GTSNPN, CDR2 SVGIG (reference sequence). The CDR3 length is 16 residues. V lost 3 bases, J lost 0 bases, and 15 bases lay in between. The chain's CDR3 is CAWRHPSGSSYNEQFF. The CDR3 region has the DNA TGTGCCTGGAGGCATCCATCAGGGAGCTCCTACAATGAGCAGTTCTTC. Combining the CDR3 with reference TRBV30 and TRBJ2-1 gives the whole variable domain SQTIHQWPATLVQPVGSPLSLECTVEGTSNPNLYWYRQAAGRGLQLLFYSVGIGQISSEVPQNLSASRPQDRQFILSSKKLLLSDSGFYLCAWRHPSGSSYNEQFFGPGTRLTVL.

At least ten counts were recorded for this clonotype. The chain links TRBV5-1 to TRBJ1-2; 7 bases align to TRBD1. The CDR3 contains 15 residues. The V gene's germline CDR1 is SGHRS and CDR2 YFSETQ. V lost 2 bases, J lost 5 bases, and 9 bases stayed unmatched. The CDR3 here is CASSFYGQAEYGYTF. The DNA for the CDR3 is TGCGCCAGCAGCTTCTACGGACAGGCGGAATATGGCTACACCTTC. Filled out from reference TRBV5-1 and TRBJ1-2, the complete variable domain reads KAGVTQTPRYLIKTRGQQVTLSCSPISGHRSVSWYQQTPGQGLQFLFEYFSETQRNKGNFPGRFSGRQFSNSRSEMNVSTLELGDSALYLCASSFYGQAEYGYTFGSGTRLTVV.

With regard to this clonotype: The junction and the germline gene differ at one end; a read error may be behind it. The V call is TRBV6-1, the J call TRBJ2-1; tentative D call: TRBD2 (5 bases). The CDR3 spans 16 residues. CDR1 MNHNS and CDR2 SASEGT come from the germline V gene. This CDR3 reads CASRNPYSSSHNEQFF. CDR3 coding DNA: TGTGCCAGCAGGAACCCCTACTCTAGCTCCCACAATGAGCAGTTCTTC.

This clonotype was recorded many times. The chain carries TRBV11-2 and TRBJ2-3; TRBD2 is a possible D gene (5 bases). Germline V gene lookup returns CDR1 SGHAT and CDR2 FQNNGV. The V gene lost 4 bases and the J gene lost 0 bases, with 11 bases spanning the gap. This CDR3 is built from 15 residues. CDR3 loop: CASSSRGGSTDTQYF. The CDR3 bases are TGTGCCAGCAGCTCCCGAGGCGGGAGCACAGATACGCAGTATTTT.

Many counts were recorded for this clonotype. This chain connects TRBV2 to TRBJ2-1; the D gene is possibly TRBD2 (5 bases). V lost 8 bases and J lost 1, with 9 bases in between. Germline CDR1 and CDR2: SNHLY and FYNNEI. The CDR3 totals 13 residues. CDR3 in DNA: TGTGCCAGCGGGAGCAGGTCCTACAATGAGCAGTTCTTC. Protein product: CASGSRSYNEQFF.

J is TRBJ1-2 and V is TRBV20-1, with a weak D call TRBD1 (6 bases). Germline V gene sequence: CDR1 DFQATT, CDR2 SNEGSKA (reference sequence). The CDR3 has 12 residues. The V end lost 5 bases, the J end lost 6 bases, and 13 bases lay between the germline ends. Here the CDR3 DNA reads TGCAGTGCTGGGCAGGGGCGCAATGGCTACACCTTC. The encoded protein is CSAGQGRNGYTF.

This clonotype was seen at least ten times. The CDR3 coding sequence is TGTGCCAGCAGTTTCCCAGGGTCATCGCCCGGGGCCAACGTCCTGACTTTC. Translation: CASSFPGSSPGANVLTF. This rearrangement joins TRBV12-3 or TRBV12-4 to TRBJ2-6; D may be TRBD1 (5 bases). The CDR3 is made up of 17 amino acids. Trimming shortened V by 3 bases and J by 4 bases, and 16 bases separated the two germline ends.

CDR3 protein: CASSERETSNTEAFF. In DNA, the CDR3 is TGCGCCAGCAGTGAGCGGGAGACATCGAACACTGAAGCTTTCTTT. The rearrangement joins TRBV10-1 to TRBJ1-1; D call uncertain. V was cut by 2 bases and J by 1 base, with 11 bases left in between. This CDR3 has 15 residues. CDR1 is WNHNN, CDR2 SYGVQD, per germline (reference sequence).

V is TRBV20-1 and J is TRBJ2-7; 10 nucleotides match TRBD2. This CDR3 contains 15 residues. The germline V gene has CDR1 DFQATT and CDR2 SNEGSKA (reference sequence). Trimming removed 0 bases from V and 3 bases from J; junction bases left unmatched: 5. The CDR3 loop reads CSARERLAGLYEQYF. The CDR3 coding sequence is TGCAGTGCTAGAGAGAGACTAGCGGGTCTCTACGAGCAGTACTTC.

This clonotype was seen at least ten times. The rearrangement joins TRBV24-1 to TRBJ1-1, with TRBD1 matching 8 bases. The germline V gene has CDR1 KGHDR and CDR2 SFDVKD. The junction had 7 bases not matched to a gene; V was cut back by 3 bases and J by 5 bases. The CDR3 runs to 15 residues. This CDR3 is CATSDGQGGKTEAFF. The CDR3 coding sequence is TGTGCCACCAGTGATGGACAGGGTGGTAAAACTGAAGCTTTCTTT.

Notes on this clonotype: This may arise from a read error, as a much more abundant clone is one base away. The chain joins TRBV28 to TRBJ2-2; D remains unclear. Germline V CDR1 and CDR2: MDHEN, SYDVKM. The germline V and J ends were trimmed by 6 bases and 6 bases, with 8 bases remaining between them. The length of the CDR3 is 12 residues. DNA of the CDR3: TGTGCCAGCAGGAAATTCCCCGGGGAGCTGTTTTTT. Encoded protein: CASRKFPGELFF.

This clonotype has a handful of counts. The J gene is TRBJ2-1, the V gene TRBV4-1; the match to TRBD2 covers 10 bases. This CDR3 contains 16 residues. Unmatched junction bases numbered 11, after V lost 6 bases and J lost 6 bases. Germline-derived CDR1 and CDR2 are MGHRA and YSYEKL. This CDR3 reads CASRQRPGLASNEQFF. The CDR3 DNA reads TGCGCCAGCAGACAACGCCCGGGACTAGCGTCCAATGAGCAGTTCTTC.

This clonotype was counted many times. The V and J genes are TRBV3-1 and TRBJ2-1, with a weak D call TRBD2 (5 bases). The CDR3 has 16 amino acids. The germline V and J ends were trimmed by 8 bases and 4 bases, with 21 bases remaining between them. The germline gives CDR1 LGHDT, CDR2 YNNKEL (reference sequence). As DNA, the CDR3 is TGTGCCAGCTCGCCGGGGAGCGGAGAGGAATACAATGAGCAGTTCTTC. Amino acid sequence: CASSPGSGEEYNEQFF.

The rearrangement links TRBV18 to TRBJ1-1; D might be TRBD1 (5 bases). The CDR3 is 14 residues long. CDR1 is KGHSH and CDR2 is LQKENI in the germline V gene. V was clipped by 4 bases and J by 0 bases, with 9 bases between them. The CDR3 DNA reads TGTGCCAGCTCACGCAGGGCCCTGAACACTGAAGCTTTCTTT. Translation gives CASSRRALNTEAFF.

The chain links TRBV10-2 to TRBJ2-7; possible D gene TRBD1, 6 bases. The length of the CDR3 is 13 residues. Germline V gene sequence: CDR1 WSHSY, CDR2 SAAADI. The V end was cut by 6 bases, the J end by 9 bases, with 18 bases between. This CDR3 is CASSQTRTDVQYF. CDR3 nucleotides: TGCGCCAGCAGCCAAACCAGGACAGACGTGCAGTACTTC.

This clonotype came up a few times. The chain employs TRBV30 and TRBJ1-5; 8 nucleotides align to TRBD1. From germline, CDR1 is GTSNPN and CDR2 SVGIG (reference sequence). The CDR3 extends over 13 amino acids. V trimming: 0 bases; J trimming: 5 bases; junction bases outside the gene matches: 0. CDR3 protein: CAWSVGQDQPQHF. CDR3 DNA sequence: TGTGCCTGGAGTGTGGGACAGGATCAGCCCCAGCATTTT.

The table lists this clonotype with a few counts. The CDR3 reads CASSSTSGALYEQYF. The CDR3 DNA reads TGTGCCAGCAGCTCGACTAGCGGGGCCCTCTACGAGCAGTACTTC. V is TRBV7-9 and J is TRBJ2-7, with 11 nucleotides matching TRBD2. Germline lookup yields CDR1 SEHNR and CDR2 FQNEAQ (reference sequence). The CDR3 loop spans 15 amino acids. The V segment lost 4 bases and the J segment 3 bases; nucleotides outside the gene matches: 5. The variable domain in full, with the rest retrieved from reference TRBV7-9 and TRBJ2-7, is DTGVSQNPRHKITKRGQNVTFRCDPISEHNRLYWYRQTLGQGPEFLTYFQNEAQLEKSRLLSDRFSAERPKGSFSTLEIQRTEQGDSAMYLCASSSTSGALYEQYFGPGTRLTVT.

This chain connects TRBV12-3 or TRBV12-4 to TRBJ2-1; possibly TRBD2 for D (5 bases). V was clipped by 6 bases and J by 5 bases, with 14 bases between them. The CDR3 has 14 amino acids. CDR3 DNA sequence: TGTGCCAGCAGACCCTATTTGAGGGACAATGAGCAGTTCTTC. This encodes CASRPYLRDNEQFF.

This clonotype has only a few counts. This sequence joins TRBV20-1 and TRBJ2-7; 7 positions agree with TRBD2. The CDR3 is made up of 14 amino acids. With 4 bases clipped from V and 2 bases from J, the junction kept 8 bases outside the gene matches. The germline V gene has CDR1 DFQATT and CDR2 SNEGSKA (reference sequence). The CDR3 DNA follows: TGCAGTGCTACCCCGGGACTACTTCCCTACGAGCAGTACTTC. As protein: CSATPGLLPYEQYF.

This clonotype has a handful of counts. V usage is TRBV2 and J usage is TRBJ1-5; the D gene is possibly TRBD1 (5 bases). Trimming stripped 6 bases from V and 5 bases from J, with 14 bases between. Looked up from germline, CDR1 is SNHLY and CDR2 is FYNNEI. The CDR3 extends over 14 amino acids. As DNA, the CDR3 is TGTGCCAGCAGGGGGGACGGGGATTATCAGCCCCAGCATTTT. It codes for CASRGDGDYQPQHF.